Following are 32 T cell receptor beta chains from one sample sequenced in a study of cytomegalovirus exposure and HLA in healthy donors. Use of 60 Vbeta and 13 Jbeta primers characterized the PCR. TCRdb keeps only in-frame clones here, not all; method: immunoSEQ multiplex PCR. The data contain approximately 92,000 clones, 81% of them singletons. The sample comprised PBMCs. The source of these receptors is a girl aged 2-15 years in good health and CMV-seropositive.

This clone was seen a few times. This CDR3 reads CASSRAYEQYF. The DNA of the CDR3 is TGTGCCAGCAGCAGGGCCTACGAGCAGTACTTC. The chain employs TRBV2 and TRBJ2-7, with a tentative D call TRBD1 (5 bases). The germline CDR1 and CDR2 sequences are SNHLY and FYNNEI. The CDR3 spans 11 residues. V dropped 6 bases and J dropped 2 bases, with 5 bases sitting between them.

The V call is TRBV30, the J call TRBJ1-5; 7 bases fit TRBD1. Trimming cost V 5 bases and J 4 bases; bases outside gene matches: 5. This CDR3 has 13 amino acids. Germline V gene lookup returns CDR1 GTSNPN and CDR2 SVGIG (reference sequence). CDR3 coding DNA: TGTGCCTGGGACCCGACAGGGAATCAGCCCCAGCATTTT. This gives the protein CAWDPTGNQPQHF.

DNA of the CDR3: TGTGCCAGCAGCGTAGTAGGGCTAGCGGGAAAAGAGACCCAGTACTTC. It translates to CASSVVGLAGKETQYF. The chain couples TRBV9 to TRBJ2-5, with 9 bases aligning to TRBD2. V was clipped by 0 bases and J by 3 bases; unmatched bases: 6. The germline CDR1 and CDR2 sequences are SGDLS and YYNGEE. The CDR3 is 16 residues long.

The chain carries TRBV7-2 and TRBJ2-1; TRBD1 is a possible D gene (6 bases). With 4 bases removed from V and 5 bases from J, the gap between germline ends came to 12 bases. The germline CDR1 and CDR2 sequences are SGHTA and FQGNSA. The CDR3 contains 14 residues. The CDR3: CASSWRTAHNEQFF. The CDR3 bases are TGTGCCAGCAGCTGGCGGACAGCTCACAATGAGCAGTTCTTC.

In its sample, this clone was seen once. The chain couples TRBV5-8 to TRBJ2-5; 10 bases match TRBD2. V shed 4 bases and J 5 bases; nucleotides not matched to a gene: 5. This CDR3 is built from 14 residues. Germline lookup yields CDR1 SGHTS and CDR2 YDEGEE. The CDR3, as DNA: TGTGCCAGCAGCCAAGCGGGAGGGATGGAGACCCAGTACTTC. Its protein product is CASSQAGGMETQYF.

The chain uses TRBV29-1 and TRBJ1-4, with TRBD1 matching 10 bases. Germline CDR1 reads SQVTM; CDR2 reads ANQGSEA. The CDR3 loop spans 14 amino acids. V lost 6 bases to trimming and J lost 7 bases; unmatched junction nucleotides: 8. CDR3 sequence reads: CSVATTGGGEKLFF. As DNA, the CDR3 is TGCAGCGTAGCAACGACAGGGGGCGGTGAAAAACTGTTTTTT.

The chain is built from TRBV29-1 and TRBJ2-3; 11 nucleotides align to TRBD2. Germline V gives CDR1 SQVTM, CDR2 ANQGSEA. The CDR3 is 15 residues long. Trimming cost V 4 bases and J 4 bases; bases outside gene matches: 7. CDR3 nucleotides: TGCAGCGTTGGTGGTATAGCGGGAGGGGCAGATACGCAGTATTTT. Protein: CSVGGIAGGADTQYF.

V and J are TRBV27 and TRBJ1-3, with 7 nucleotides matching TRBD1. Per germline, CDR1 MNHEY and CDR2 SMNVEV (reference sequence). V lost 5 bases to trimming and J lost 2 bases; unmatched junction nucleotides: 3. The CDR3 has 14 amino acids. DNA for the CDR3: TGTGCCAGCAGTCAGACAGGGACTGGAAACACCATATATTTT. Protein product: CASSQTGTGNTIYF.

The J gene is TRBJ2-1, the V gene TRBV7-2, with 7 nucleotides matching TRBD1. CDR3 length: 15 residues. V trimming: 1 base; J trimming: 3 bases; junction bases outside the gene matches: 3. CDR1 and CDR2 from the germline V gene are SGHTA and FQGNSA. The CDR3 nucleotides are TGTGCCAGCAGCTTAGAGGGGGCTTTCTACAATGAGCAGTTCTTC. It translates to CASSLEGAFYNEQFF.

J is TRBJ2-3 and V is TRBV19; tentatively, D is TRBD1 (8 bases). The ends were cut back, 7 bases at V and 6 bases at J, with 23 bases in the middle. CDR1 and CDR2 (germline): LNHDA, SQIVND (reference sequence). The CDR3 loop spans 16 amino acids. The CDR3, as DNA: TGTGCCAGTACGGGGGGACAGGTCAGACCGGGCGATACGCAGTATTTT. It encodes CASTGGQVRPGDTQYF. Using reference TRBV19 and TRBJ2-3 for the parts outside the CDR3, the full variable domain is DGGITQSPKYLFRKEGQNVTLSCEQNLNHDAMYWYRQDPGQGLRLIYYSQIVNDFQKGDIAEGYSVSREKKESFPLTVTSAQKNPTAFYLCASTGGQVRPGDTQYFGPGTRLTVL.

The gene calls are TRBV28 and TRBJ1-5; no definite D call. Per the germline V gene, CDR1 is MDHEN and CDR2 is SYDVKM. The CDR3 sequence is 12 residues long. V lost 2 bases and J lost 4, with 3 bases in between. The CDR3 coding sequence is TGTGCCAGCAGTTTACAAAATCAGCCCCAGCATTTT. Amino acid sequence: CASSLQNQPQHF.

V usage is TRBV4-1 and J usage is TRBJ1-5, with D hard to call. The V end was cut by 1 base, the J end by 0 bases, with 16 bases between. Germline CDR1 MGHRA, CDR2 YSYEKL. The CDR3 is made up of 18 amino acids. The CDR3 DNA is TGCGCCAGCAGCCAAGTGGGCAGACAAACTTATAGCAATCAGCCCCAGCATTTT. Amino acids: CASSQVGRQTYSNQPQHF.

This clone showed up just a few times. The chain joins TRBV6-6 to TRBJ1-1, with TRBD1 as a possible D gene (5 bases). Trimming pared 2 bases from V and 3 bases from J, leaving 10 bases between. Germline V gene data show CDR1 as MNHNY and CDR2 as SVGAGI (reference sequence). The CDR3 totals 14 residues. The CDR3 nucleotides are TGTGCCAGCAGTTACGGGGGGTTGGACACTGAAGCTTTCTTT. It translates to CASSYGGLDTEAFF.

The rearrangement links TRBV5-1 to TRBJ2-3, with 7 bases lining up with TRBD2. Trimming took 7 bases from V and 0 from J; bases not matched to a gene: 5. Germline V CDR1 and CDR2: SGHRS, YFSETQ. This CDR3 is built from 14 residues. The CDR3 bases are TGCGCCAGCCGGAGGGAGGGGAGCACAGATACGCAGTATTTT. Translating it yields CASRREGSTDTQYF.

The chain has TRBV5-1 and TRBJ2-2, with D possibly TRBD2 on 6 matching bases. Germline CDR1 reads SGHRS; CDR2 reads YFSETQ. The CDR3 has 14 amino acids. With 3 bases removed from V and 2 bases from J, the gap between germline ends came to 8 bases. The CDR3 loop reads CASSSGLNTGELFF. CDR3 DNA sequence: TGCGCCAGCAGCTCGGGACTTAACACCGGGGAGCTGTTTTTT.

This chain uses TRBV4-3 with TRBJ2-7, with 11 bases identical to TRBD2. The junction had 3 bases not matched to a gene; V was cut back by 2 bases and J by 3 bases. The CDR3 is 15 amino acids. Per germline, CDR1 LGHNA and CDR2 YSLEER. For the CDR3, the DNA is TGCGCCAGCAGCCAATTAGCGGGAGGGGTCTACGAGCAGTACTTC. Protein: CASSQLAGGVYEQYF.

The gene calls are TRBV27 and TRBJ1-5; 9 positions match TRBD1. The CDR3 has 15 residues. CDR1 MNHEY and CDR2 SMNVEV come from the germline V gene (reference sequence). The V segment lost 6 bases and the J segment 3 bases; nucleotides outside the gene matches: 6. CDR3: CASRSGTGSNQPQHF. Written as DNA, the CDR3 is TGTGCCAGCAGGTCCGGGACAGGGTCCAATCAGCCCCAGCATTTT.

The chain is built from TRBV13 and TRBJ2-7; the match to TRBD1 covers 7 bases. CDR3 length: 19 amino acids. The V gene's germline CDR1 is PRHDT and CDR2 FYEKMQ (reference sequence). J lost 3 bases, V lost 4 bases, and 21 bases had no gene match. CDR3 in DNA: TGTGCCAGCAGCTCGATGCCGGAGACAGGGTTAAATCGGCGCTACGAGCAGTACTTC. Protein: CASSSMPETGLNRRYEQYF.

The CDR3 nucleotides are TGTGCCAGCAGCTTAGGGGCTGGGCCCAGGCAGCCCCAGCATTTT. Its protein product is CASSLGAGPRQPQHF. This chain joins TRBV7-8 and TRBJ1-5; D ambiguous. The length of the CDR3 is 15 residues. V lost 1 base and J lost 7, with 14 bases in between. CDR1 and CDR2 from the germline V gene are SGHVS and FQNEAQ.

The chain has TRBV18 and TRBJ1-4; 8 bases are a match to TRBD1. V shed 6 bases and J 8 bases; nucleotides not matched to a gene: 14. Germline CDR1 reads KGHSH; CDR2 reads LQKENI. The CDR3 length is 16 residues. CDR3 amino acids: CASSPLMTGAEEKLFF. CDR3 DNA sequence: TGTGCCAGCTCCCCTTTAATGACAGGGGCTGAAGAAAAACTGTTTTTT.

V is TRBV6-1 and J is TRBJ2-7; 9 nucleotides match TRBD2. From germline, CDR1 is MNHNS and CDR2 SASEGT. J gave up 0 bases and V 4 bases, and 13 bases lay outside the gene matches. This CDR3 has 18 amino acids. CDR3 sequence: CASSVVPASGTSSYEQYF. The CDR3 bases are TGTGCCAGCAGTGTAGTTCCGGCTAGCGGGACCAGCTCCTACGAGCAGTACTTC.

The V call is TRBV7-9, the J call TRBJ1-4; TRBD1 matches 8 bases. The CDR3 is 16 residues long. V lost 5 bases to trimming and J lost 8 bases; unmatched junction nucleotides: 13. Germline lookup yields CDR1 SEHNR and CDR2 FQNEAQ (reference sequence). Here the CDR3 DNA reads TGTGCCAGCAGCCCCATAGGACAGGGCTTCGACGAAAAACTGTTTTTT. Protein: CASSPIGQGFDEKLFF.

The V and J genes are TRBV7-9 and TRBJ1-2; tentatively, D is TRBD1 (6 bases). The CDR3 extends over 15 amino acids. V shed 3 bases and J shed 2 bases, with 13 bases lying between them. Germline V gene data show CDR1 as SEHNR and CDR2 as FQNEAQ (reference sequence). DNA for the CDR3: TGTGCCAGCAGCTTTGGACAGTTTGGGAACTATGGCTACACCTTC. This translates into CASSFGQFGNYGYTF.

V and J are TRBV6-5 and TRBJ1-1; 7 bases are shared with TRBD1. CDR1 and CDR2 (germline): MNHEY, SVGAGI. The length of the CDR3 is 11 residues. J was trimmed by 10 bases and V by 2 bases; bases with no gene match: 1. In DNA form, the CDR3 reads TGTGCCAGCAGTTACGCAGGGGGAGCTTTCTTT. Translation: CASSYAGGAFF.

The chain combines TRBV7-9 with TRBJ1-1; tentative D call: TRBD1 (5 bases). Trimming took 6 bases from V and 1 from J, leaving 12 bases between them. The CDR3 covers 14 residues. Germline V gene sequence: CDR1 SEHNR, CDR2 FQNEAQ (reference sequence). For the CDR3, the DNA is TGTGCCAGCAGGGCGGGGCCGTCGAACACTGAAGCTTTCTTT. It is translated as CASRAGPSNTEAFF.

The chain has TRBV5-8 and TRBJ2-3; D is undetermined. CDR1 and CDR2 (germline): SGHTS, YDEGEE. CDR3 size: 19 residues. The V gene lost 4 bases and the J gene lost 0 bases, with 24 bases spanning the gap. The CDR3 region has the DNA TGTGCCAGCAGCCCGAGACTGTTACTCCTGCCCTCTAGCACAGATACGCAGTATTTT. It is translated as CASSPRLLLLPSSTDTQYF. Full variable domain (rest looked up from reference TRBV5-8 and TRBJ2-3): EAGVTQSPTHLIKTRGQQATLRCSPISGHTSVYWYQQALGLGLQFLLWYDEGEERNRGNFPPRFSGRQFPNYSSELNVNALELEDSALYLCASSPRLLLLPSSTDTQYFGPGTRLTVL.

The chain combines TRBV10-3 with TRBJ1-5, with a weak D call TRBD1 (6 bases). CDR1 and CDR2 from the germline V gene are ENHRY and SYGVKD. This CDR3 contains 13 residues. V lost 7 bases, J lost 0 bases, and 7 bases lay in between. CDR3 residues: CAINRDSNQPQHF. CDR3 nucleotides: TGTGCCATCAACAGGGATAGCAATCAGCCCCAGCATTTT.

The chain couples TRBV7-2 to TRBJ1-2; D is undetermined. V was trimmed by 7 bases and J by 0 bases, leaving 9 bases between them. Germline values: CDR1 SGHTA, CDR2 FQGNSA. The CDR3 sequence is 13 residues long. The CDR3 coding sequence is TGTGCCAGCAAGTCCGGAGCTAACTATGGCTACACCTTC. It is translated as CASKSGANYGYTF.

This clone appeared a single time. The rearrangement joins TRBV6-1 to TRBJ1-4; D is uncertain. This CDR3 has 16 amino acids. V lost 4 bases and J lost 5, with 17 bases in between. Germline V gene sequence: CDR1 MNHNS, CDR2 SASEGT. The CDR3 DNA is TGTGCCAGCAGTGGGATCTTGGGCAGAACAAATGAAAAACTGTTTTTT. This encodes CASSGILGRTNEKLFF.

This clone has only one observation. The V call is TRBV28, the J call TRBJ1-5; D remains unclear. The germline V gene encodes CDR1 MDHEN and CDR2 SYDVKM. This CDR3 is built from 16 residues. Trimming stripped 3 bases from V and 7 bases from J, with 19 bases between. The CDR3, as DNA: TGTGCCAGCAGTTTTCGGTGGCGGTCAGTTAGGCAGCCCCAGCATTTT. This codes for CASSFRWRSVRQPQHF.

The V gene is TRBV28, the J gene TRBJ2-3; 7 bases match TRBD1. Trimming took 6 bases from V and 0 from J; bases not matched to a gene: 6. The CDR3 extends over 15 amino acids. CDR1 MDHEN and CDR2 SYDVKM come from the germline V gene. The DNA for the CDR3 is TGTGCCAGCAGAACAGGGACAGCTAGCACAGATACGCAGTATTTT. Translation: CASRTGTASTDTQYF.

The sample holds a few counts of this clone. V and J are TRBV30 and TRBJ1-2, with TRBD1 identical over 7 bases. V lost 0 bases, J lost 4 bases, and 2 bases stayed unmatched. Germline CDR1 is GTSNPN and CDR2 is SVGIG (reference sequence). This CDR3 has 13 residues. CDR3 protein: CAWSVGTVYGYTF. Written as DNA, the CDR3 is TGTGCCTGGAGTGTGGGGACAGTCTATGGCTACACCTTC.